A selection of T cell receptor beta chains follows, all from one sample in a study of CD8+CD57+ T cells in acquired aplastic anemia. MiXCR, applied by TCRdb to the reads, yields one record per CDR3 protein. The sample shows about 160,000 distinct CDR3 sequences, roughly 48% of them seen only once. The sequenced sample consisted of sorted CD4+, CD8+, or CD8+CD57+ T cells (not recorded which) from PBMCs. The receptors come from a human donor with aplastic anemia. Each CDR3 is given with its conserved first and last residue. The D gene is left open where the match is weak. The listing skips clone size in some rows; elsewhere it reads once, few, many or a size class.

clone size: many; D gene: .; J gene: TRBJ1-6; CDR3 length: 16; V gene: TRBV9; CDR3 DNA: TGTGCCAGCAGCTTCTCCGGGACGGCGGGGAATTCACCCCTCCACTTT; CDR3 protein: CASSFSGTAGNSPLHF
clone size: many; D gene: .; J gene: TRBJ2-7; CDR3 length: 14; V gene: TRBV18; CDR3 DNA: TGTGCCAGCTCACCACCCAACTATAATTACGAGCAGTACTTC; CDR3 protein: CASSPPNYNYEQYF
clone size: .; D gene: TRBD2; J gene: TRBJ2-3; CDR3 length: 19; V gene: TRBV20-1; CDR3 DNA: TGCAGTGCTAGCCTAACCCGGGGTAGCGGGAGAAGTATAGCAGATACGCAGTATTTT; CDR3 protein: CSASLTRGSGRSIADTQYF
clone size: .; D gene: TRBD1; J gene: TRBJ1-2; CDR3 length: 12; V gene: TRBV10-3; CDR3 DNA: TGTGCCATCAGTGGACAGGGGGATGGCTACACCTTC; CDR3 protein: CAISGQGDGYTF
clone size: .; D gene: TRBD1; J gene: TRBJ1-2; CDR3 length: 15; V gene: TRBV2; CDR3 DNA: TGTGCCAGCAGTGAAGATGGGACAGTCAGCTATGGCTACACCTTC; CDR3 protein: CASSEDGTVSYGYTF
clone size: many; D gene: TRBD1; J gene: TRBJ2-5; CDR3 length: 17; V gene: TRBV7-8; CDR3 DNA: TGTGCCAGCAGTCGAAAGCGGACAGGTCATATGGCAGAGACCCAGTACTTC; CDR3 protein: CASSRKRTGHMAETQYF
clone size: many; D gene: .; J gene: TRBJ1-1; CDR3 length: 14; V gene: TRBV4-2; CDR3 DNA: TGTGCCAGCAGCCAGTCCTACGGAGGCACTGAAGCTTTCTTT; CDR3 protein: CASSQSYGGTEAFF
clone size: .; D gene: .; J gene: TRBJ2-7; CDR3 length: 13; V gene: TRBV12-3/TRBV12-4; CDR3 DNA: TGTGCCAGCTCCCGAGGGAGTAGGTACGAGCAGTACTTC; CDR3 protein: CASSRGSRYEQYF
clone size: .; D gene: .; J gene: TRBJ1-1; CDR3 length: 16; V gene: TRBV10-2; CDR3 DNA: TGCGCCAGCAGTGAGTCGTATGGGGTTCGTACCACTGAAGCTTTCTTT; CDR3 protein: CASSESYGVRTTEAFF
clone size: many; D gene: .; J gene: TRBJ1-5; CDR3 length: 17; V gene: TRBV20-1; CDR3 DNA: TGCAGTGCTAGAGATTTTCCTCAAGGTTGGGATAATCAGCCCCAGCATTTT; CDR3 protein: CSARDFPQGWDNQPQHF
clone size: many; D gene: .; J gene: TRBJ2-7; CDR3 length: 15; V gene: TRBV3-1; CDR3 DNA: TGTGCCAGCAGCCAAGGGGTCACAGGCACCTACGAGCAGTACTTC; CDR3 protein: CASSQGVTGTYEQYF
clone size: .; D gene: TRBD2; J gene: TRBJ2-5; CDR3 length: 16; V gene: TRBV7-6; CDR3 DNA: TGTGCCAGCAGCTTAACGGGACTAGCAGGTCAGGAGACCCAGTACTTC; CDR3 protein: CASSLTGLAGQETQYF
clone size: many; D gene: .; J gene: TRBJ2-2; CDR3 length: 17; V gene: TRBV4-2; CDR3 DNA: TGTGCCAGCAGCCAAGAGGCCTTTGGCCGGGGCACCGGGGAGCTGTTTTTT; CDR3 protein: CASSQEAFGRGTGELFF
clone size: many; D gene: .; J gene: TRBJ2-5; CDR3 length: 14; V gene: TRBV11-2; CDR3 DNA: TGTGCCAGCAGCTACCAAGGGGGATTAGAGACCCAGTACTTC; CDR3 protein: CASSYQGGLETQYF
clone size: few; D gene: TRBD1; J gene: TRBJ1-2; CDR3 length: 14; V gene: TRBV30; CDR3 DNA: TGTGCCTGGAGAGGGGACAGGGATCGAGCCGGCTACACCTTC; CDR3 protein: CAWRGDRDRAGYTF
clone size: .; D gene: TRBD1; J gene: TRBJ2-5; CDR3 length: 13; V gene: TRBV2; CDR3 DNA: TGTGCCAGCAGTGACGGACAGGAGGAGACCCAGTACTTC; CDR3 protein: CASSDGQEETQYF
clone size: few; D gene: .; J gene: TRBJ2-2; CDR3 length: 17; V gene: TRBV9; CDR3 DNA: TGTGCCAGCAGCGTAGCCGAAGTTAGGGGTCGCACCGGGGAGCTGTTTTTT; CDR3 protein: CASSVAEVRGRTGELFF